Listed below are T cell receptor beta chains from one sample, sequenced in a study of blood T cell repertoires in COVID-19. Sequencing was performed with immunoSEQ multiplex PCR; in TCRdb, only in-frame clones are kept and a portion is missing. The table includes 45,000 to 50,000 clones, around 85% detected once. Sequenced: peripheral blood. The receptors come from a human donor in a cohort sampled during active COVID-19. Both conserved end residues are part of each CDR3. Fields, in order: clone size, D gene, V gene, J gene, CDR3 DNA, CDR3 protein. The D gene is left open where the match is weak. Size is stated for part of the rows, as once, few or many counts, or as a class when the clone is expanded.

NA	NA	TRBV18	TRBJ1-1	TGTGCCAGCTCACCACGGCAAGACACTGAAGCTTTCTTT	CASSPRQDTEAFF
NA	NA	TRBV4-1	TRBJ1-2	TGCGCCAGCAGCCAAGAAAGAGTCTATGGCTACACCTTC	CASSQERVYGYTF
NA	NA	TRBV2	TRBJ2-1	TGTGCCAGCAGTGAAGAACAGGGTTTGAACAATGAGCAGTTCTTC	CASSEEQGLNNEQFF
NA	TRBD1	TRBV5-8	TRBJ1-5	TGTGCCAGCAGAGGACAGGGGGTCAGCAATCAGCCCCAGCATTTT	CASRGQGVSNQPQHF
NA	TRBD1	TRBV11-3	TRBJ2-7	TGTGCCAGCAGCTTAGGGGGACAGAGCTCCTACGAGCAGTACTTC	CASSLGGQSSYEQYF
NA	NA	TRBV28	TRBJ2-7	TGTGCCAGCAGTTCTCATGCCCGGGGACTCCTAAGGGCCCGCTACGAGCAGTACTTC	CASSSHARGLLRARYEQYF
NA	NA	TRBV15	TRBJ1-2	TGTGCCACCAGCAGTAAGGAGAGCTATGGCTACACCTTC	CATSSKESYGYTF
NA	TRBD1	TRBV19	TRBJ1-2	TGTGCCAGTAGTACCATTTCCAGGGGGCCGGGTGGCTACACCTTC	CASSTISRGPGGYTF
few	NA	TRBV10-1	TRBJ2-1	TGCGCCAGCAGTGAGTTATCTTCCGGGAGATACAATGAGCAGTTCTTC	CASSELSSGRYNEQFF
NA	TRBD2	TRBV7-6	TRBJ2-1	TGTGCCAGCAGCTTAAGAGTAGCGGGGGGCCAAAATGAGCAGTTCTTC	CASSLRVAGGQNEQFF